These 10 T cell receptor beta chains originate from one sample sequenced in a study of shared clonotypes between healthy human individuals. Clones were read by immunoSEQ multiplex PCR, and TCRdb kept only the in-frame ones, dropping some. The sample comprises about 680,000 clones, around 73% of which are singletons, and around 1.8% rests with the top ten. The sample consisted of memory CD4+ T cells sorted from blood. This sample's subset: CD45RA-negative fraction. The source is a woman aged 25 to 39 in good health.

This chain links TRBV19 with TRBJ1-2, with D hard to call. The germline V and J ends were trimmed by 3 bases and 0 bases, with 8 bases remaining between them. Germline CDR1 LNHDA, CDR2 SQIVND (reference sequence). This CDR3 region has 14 residues. This CDR3 reads CASSISLSNYGYTF. The CDR3 DNA is TGTGCCAGTAGTATTTCCCTTTCTAACTATGGCTACACCTTC.

J is TRBJ1-2 and V is TRBV6-1, with 7 bases matching TRBD1. Germline CDR1 is MNHNS and CDR2 is SASEGT. J lost 4 bases, V lost 6 bases, and 5 bases had no gene match. The CDR3 has 13 residues. This CDR3 is CASSWDSGYGYTF. Written as DNA, the CDR3 is TGTGCCAGCAGCTGGGACAGTGGCTATGGCTACACCTTC.

This rearrangement joins TRBV4-1 to TRBJ2-1; D unclear. The CDR3 contains 15 residues. V shed 2 bases and J shed 5 bases, with 13 bases lying between them. Germline V gene data show CDR1 as MGHRA and CDR2 as YSYEKL. The CDR3 DNA reads TGCGCCAGCAGCCAAAATGTCGTTCTTGACAATGAGCAGTTCTTC. Its translation: CASSQNVVLDNEQFF.

The chain carries TRBV2 and TRBJ1-1; perhaps TRBD1 as D (5 bases). The CDR3 is 14 residues long. Germline V lookup: CDR1 SNHLY, CDR2 FYNNEI. Trimming removed 5 bases at V and 0 bases at J, with 10 bases between. CDR3: CASSPQAMNTEAFF. The DNA of the CDR3 is TGTGCCAGCAGTCCACAGGCCATGAACACTGAAGCTTTCTTT.

The V gene is TRBV10-3, the J gene TRBJ1-2; D might be TRBD1 (6 bases). Per the germline V gene, CDR1 is ENHRY and CDR2 is SYGVKD. This CDR3 has 11 residues. Trimming took 4 bases from V and 6 from J, leaving 6 bases between them. CDR3 DNA sequence: TGTGCCATCAGTGCAGGGGATGGCTACACCTTC. It is translated as CAISAGDGYTF.

V is TRBV6-4 and J is TRBJ2-2; D not certain. Trimming removed 7 bases at V and 6 bases at J, with 18 bases between. The length of the CDR3 is 15 residues. CDR1 and CDR2 from the germline V gene are MRHNA and SNTAGT. CDR3 sequence: CASKKTRAVPGELFF. The CDR3 coding sequence is TGTGCCAGCAAAAAGACTCGTGCGGTACCCGGGGAGCTGTTTTTT.

This clone was counted a few times. The chain links TRBV19 to TRBJ2-7; 10 bases align to TRBD2. Germline V lookup: CDR1 LNHDA, CDR2 SQIVND (reference sequence). J was trimmed by 1 base and V by 8 bases; bases with no gene match: 5. The CDR3 has 14 amino acids. CDR3 sequence: CASAPGLASYEQYF. The DNA for the CDR3 is TGTGCCAGTGCGCCGGGACTAGCGTCCTACGAGCAGTACTTC.

J is TRBJ1-5 and V is TRBV7-2, with D perhaps TRBD1 (6 bases). The germline V gene has CDR1 SGHTA and CDR2 FQGNSA. CDR3 size: 15 residues. Trimming pared 6 bases from V and 6 bases from J, leaving 18 bases between. Written as DNA, the CDR3 is TGTGCCAGCAGTATCCAGCAAGGGGGTAGTCAGCCCCAGCATTTT. Its translation: CASSIQQGGSQPQHF.

This chain links TRBV4-2 with TRBJ1-1, with D possibly matching TRBD1 (6 bases). Trimming pared 5 bases from V and 3 bases from J, leaving 16 bases between. Germline V gene data show CDR1 as LGHNA and CDR2 as YNFKEQ. The CDR3 runs 15 residues. CDR3 coding DNA: TGTGCCAGCAGCTTGGTGGGGGCCTCGGACACTGAAGCTTTCTTT. Its protein is CASSLVGASDTEAFF.

This rearrangement joins TRBV2 to TRBJ1-5; D is uncertain. This CDR3 has 15 amino acids. V lost 5 bases and J 6 bases, leaving 17 bases between the germline ends. The germline CDR1 and CDR2 sequences are SNHLY and FYNNEI. Here the CDR3 reads CASSPVLLGGQPQHF. The CDR3 region has the DNA TGTGCCAGCAGTCCAGTACTCCTCGGTGGTCAGCCCCAGCATTTT.